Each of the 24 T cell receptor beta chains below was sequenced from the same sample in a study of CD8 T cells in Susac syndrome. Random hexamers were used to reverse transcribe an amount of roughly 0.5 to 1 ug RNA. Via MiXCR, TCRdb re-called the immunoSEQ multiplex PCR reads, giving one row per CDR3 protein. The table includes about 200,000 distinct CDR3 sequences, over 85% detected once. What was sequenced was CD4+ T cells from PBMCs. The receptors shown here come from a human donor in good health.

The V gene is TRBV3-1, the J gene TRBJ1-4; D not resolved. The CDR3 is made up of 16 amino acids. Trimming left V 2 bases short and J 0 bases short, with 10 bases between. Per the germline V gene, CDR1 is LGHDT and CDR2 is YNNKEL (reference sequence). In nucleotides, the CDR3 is TGTGCCAGCAGCCAACGAGGCGGCGCAACTAATGAAAAACTGTTTTTT. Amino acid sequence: CASSQRGGATNEKLFF.

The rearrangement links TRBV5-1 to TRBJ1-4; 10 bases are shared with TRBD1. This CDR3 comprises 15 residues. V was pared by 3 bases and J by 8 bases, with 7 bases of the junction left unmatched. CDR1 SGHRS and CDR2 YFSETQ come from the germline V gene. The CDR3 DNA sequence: TGCGCCAGCAGCTGGACCGGGACAGGGGTAGAAAAACTGTTTTTT. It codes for CASSWTGTGVEKLFF.

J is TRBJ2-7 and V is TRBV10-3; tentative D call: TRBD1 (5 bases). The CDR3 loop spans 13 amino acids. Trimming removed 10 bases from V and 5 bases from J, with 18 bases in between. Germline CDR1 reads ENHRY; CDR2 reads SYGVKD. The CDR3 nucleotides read TGTGCCACCAGGAAGAGCCTAGGGGACGAGCAGTACGTC. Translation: CATRKSLGDEQYV.

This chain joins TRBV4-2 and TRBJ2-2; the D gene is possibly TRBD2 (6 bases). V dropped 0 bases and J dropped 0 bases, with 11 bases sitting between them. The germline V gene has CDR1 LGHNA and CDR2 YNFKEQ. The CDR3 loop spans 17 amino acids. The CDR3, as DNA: TGTGCCAGCAGCCAAGACCCAGGACTATCGAACACCGGGGAGCTGTTTTTT. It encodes CASSQDPGLSNTGELFF.

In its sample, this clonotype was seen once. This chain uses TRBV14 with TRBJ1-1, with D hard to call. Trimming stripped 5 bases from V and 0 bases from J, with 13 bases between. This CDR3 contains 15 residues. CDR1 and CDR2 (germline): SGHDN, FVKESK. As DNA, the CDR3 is TGTGCCAGCAGCTCTTGGACGGAACTGAACACTGAAGCTTTCTTT. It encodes CASSSWTELNTEAFF.

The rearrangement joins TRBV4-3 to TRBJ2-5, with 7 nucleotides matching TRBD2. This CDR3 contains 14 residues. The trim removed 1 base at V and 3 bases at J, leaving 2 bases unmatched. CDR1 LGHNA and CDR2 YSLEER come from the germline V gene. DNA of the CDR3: TGCGCCAGCAGCCAAGTGGGGGGGGAAGAGACCCAGTACTTC. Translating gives CASSQVGGEETQYF.

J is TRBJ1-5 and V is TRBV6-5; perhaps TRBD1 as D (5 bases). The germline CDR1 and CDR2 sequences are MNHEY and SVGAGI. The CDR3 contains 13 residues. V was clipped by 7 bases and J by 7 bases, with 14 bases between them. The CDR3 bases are TGTGCCAGCATGAGGGGAACAAACCAGCCCCAGCATTTT. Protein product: CASMRGTNQPQHF.

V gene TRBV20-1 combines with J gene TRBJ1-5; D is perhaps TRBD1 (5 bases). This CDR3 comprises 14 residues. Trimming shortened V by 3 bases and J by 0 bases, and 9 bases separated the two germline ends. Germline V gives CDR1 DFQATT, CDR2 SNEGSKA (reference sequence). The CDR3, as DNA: TGCAGTGCTAGTAAGGGGATTAGCAATCAGCCCCAGCATTTT. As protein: CSASKGISNQPQHF.

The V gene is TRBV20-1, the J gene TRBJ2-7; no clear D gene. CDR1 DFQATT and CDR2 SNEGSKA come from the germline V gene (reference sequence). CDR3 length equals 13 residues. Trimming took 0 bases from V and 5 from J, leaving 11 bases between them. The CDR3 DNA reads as TGCAGTGCTAGAGATCATGGCCAGGACGAGCAGTACTTC. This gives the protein CSARDHGQDEQYF.

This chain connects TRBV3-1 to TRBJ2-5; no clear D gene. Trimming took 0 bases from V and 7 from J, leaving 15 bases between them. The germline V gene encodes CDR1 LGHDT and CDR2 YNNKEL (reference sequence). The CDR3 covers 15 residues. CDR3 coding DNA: TGTGCCAGCAGCCAAGACCGAACGAGCTACGGGACCCAGTACTTC. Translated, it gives CASSQDRTSYGTQYF.

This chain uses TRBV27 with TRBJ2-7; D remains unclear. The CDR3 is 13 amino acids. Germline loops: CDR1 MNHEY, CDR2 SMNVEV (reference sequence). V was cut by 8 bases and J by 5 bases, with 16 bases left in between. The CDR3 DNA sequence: TGTGCCAGCTTATCCCGGTTGGACGACGAGCAGTACTTC. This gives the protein CASLSRLDDEQYF.

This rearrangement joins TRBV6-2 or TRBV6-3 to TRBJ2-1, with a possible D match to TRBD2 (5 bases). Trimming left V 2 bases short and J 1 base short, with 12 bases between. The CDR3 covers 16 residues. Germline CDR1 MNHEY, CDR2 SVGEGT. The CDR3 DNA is TGTGCCAGCAGTTACGACGGACTTTCGTCCTACAATGAGCAGTTCTTC. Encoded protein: CASSYDGLSSYNEQFF.

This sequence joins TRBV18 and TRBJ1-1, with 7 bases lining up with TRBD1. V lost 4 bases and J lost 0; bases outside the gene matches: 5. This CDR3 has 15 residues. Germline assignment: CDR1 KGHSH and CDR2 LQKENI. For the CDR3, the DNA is TGTGCCAGCTCACTCGGGACAGTATTGAACACTGAAGCTTTCTTT. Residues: CASSLGTVLNTEAFF.

CDR3 amino acids: CASSLRSQSSYEQYF. For the CDR3, the DNA is TGTGCCAGCAGTTTACGCAGTCAGAGCTCCTACGAGCAGTACTTC. This chain connects TRBV12-3 or TRBV12-4 to TRBJ2-7; D remains unclear. This CDR3 has 15 amino acids. The V end lost 2 bases, the J end lost 0 bases, and 11 bases lay between the germline ends.

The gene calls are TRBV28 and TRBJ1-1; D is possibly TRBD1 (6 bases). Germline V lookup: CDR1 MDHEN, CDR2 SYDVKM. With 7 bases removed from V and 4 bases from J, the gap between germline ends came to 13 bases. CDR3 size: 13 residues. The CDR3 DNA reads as TGTGCCAGCAATCAAGCAGGGGCCACTGAAGCTTTCTTT. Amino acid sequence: CASNQAGATEAFF. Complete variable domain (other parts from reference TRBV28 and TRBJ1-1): DVKVTQSSRYLVKRTGEKVFLECVQDMDHENMFWYRQDPGLGLRLIYFSYDVKMKEKGDIPEGYSVSREKKERFSLILESASTNQTSMYLCASNQAGATEAFFGQGTRLTVV.

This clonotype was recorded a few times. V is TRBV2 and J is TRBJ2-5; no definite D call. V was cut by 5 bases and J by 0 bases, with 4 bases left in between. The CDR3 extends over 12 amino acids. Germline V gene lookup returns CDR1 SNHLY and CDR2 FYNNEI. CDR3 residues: CASSNYQETQYF. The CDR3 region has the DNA TGTGCCAGCAGTAACTACCAAGAGACCCAGTACTTC.

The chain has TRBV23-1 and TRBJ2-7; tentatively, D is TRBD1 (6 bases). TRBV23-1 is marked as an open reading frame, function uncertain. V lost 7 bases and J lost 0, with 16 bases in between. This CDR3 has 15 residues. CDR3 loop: CASTDRILSSYEQYV. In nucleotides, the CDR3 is TGCGCCAGCACTGACAGGATCCTTTCCTCCTACGAGCAGTACGTC.

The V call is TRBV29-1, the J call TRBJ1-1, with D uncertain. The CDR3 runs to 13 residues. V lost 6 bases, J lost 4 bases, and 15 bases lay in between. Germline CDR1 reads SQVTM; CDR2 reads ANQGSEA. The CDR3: CSVETTPGTEAFF. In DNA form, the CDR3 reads TGCAGCGTGGAGACCACCCCGGGCACTGAAGCTTTCTTT.

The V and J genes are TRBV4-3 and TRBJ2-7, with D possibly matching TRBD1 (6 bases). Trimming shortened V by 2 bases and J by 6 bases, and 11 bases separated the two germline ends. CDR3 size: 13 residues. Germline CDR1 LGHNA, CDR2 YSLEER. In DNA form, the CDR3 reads TGCGCCAGCAGCCAAAGAACAGGGATCGAGCAGTACTTC. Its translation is CASSQRTGIEQYF.

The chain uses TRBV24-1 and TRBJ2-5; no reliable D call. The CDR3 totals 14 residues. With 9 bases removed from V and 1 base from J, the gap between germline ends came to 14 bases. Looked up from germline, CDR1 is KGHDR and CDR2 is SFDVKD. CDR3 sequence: CATGQAKTQETQYF. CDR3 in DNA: TGTGCCACCGGGCAGGCAAAGACCCAAGAGACCCAGTACTTC.

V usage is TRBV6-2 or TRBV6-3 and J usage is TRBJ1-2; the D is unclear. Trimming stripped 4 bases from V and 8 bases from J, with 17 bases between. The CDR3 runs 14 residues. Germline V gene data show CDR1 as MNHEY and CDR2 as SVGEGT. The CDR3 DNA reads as TGTGCCAGCAGTTCCCCGGGCACCCCGGGAGGCTACACCTTC. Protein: CASSSPGTPGGYTF.

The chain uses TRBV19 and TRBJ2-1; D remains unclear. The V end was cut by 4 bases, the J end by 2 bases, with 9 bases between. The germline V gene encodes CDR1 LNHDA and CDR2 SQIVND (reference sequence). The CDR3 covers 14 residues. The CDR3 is CASSRPGTYNEQFF. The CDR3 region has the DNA TGTGCCAGTAGTAGGCCAGGAACCTACAATGAGCAGTTCTTC.

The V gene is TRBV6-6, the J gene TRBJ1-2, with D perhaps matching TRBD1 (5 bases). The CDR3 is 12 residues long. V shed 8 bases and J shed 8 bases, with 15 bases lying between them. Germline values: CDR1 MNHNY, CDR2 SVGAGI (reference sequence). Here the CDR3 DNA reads TGTGCCAGCCTTCGTGGGGGACTGGGCTACACCTTC. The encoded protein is CASLRGGLGYTF.

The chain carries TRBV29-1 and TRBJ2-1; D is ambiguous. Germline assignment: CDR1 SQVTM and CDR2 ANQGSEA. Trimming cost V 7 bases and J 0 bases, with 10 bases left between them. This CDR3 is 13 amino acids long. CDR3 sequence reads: CSGDIGSYNEQFF. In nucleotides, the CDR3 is TGCAGCGGCGACATTGGCTCCTACAATGAGCAGTTCTTC.